This TCR beta chain was recorded in a study of cytomegalovirus exposure and HLA in healthy donors. General study points: A few CMV-associated chains proved CMV antigen-specific in vitro.

A note on this clone: Antigen: not known.

The CDR3 runs 18 residues. Per the germline V gene, CDR1 is KGHSH and CDR2 is LQKENI. V lost 8 bases and J lost 4; bases outside the gene matches: 14. Primers: 60 Vbeta forward and 13 Jbeta reverse. Assay: immunoSEQ multiplex PCR; the TCRdb copy retains only in-frame clones and omits some. The sample has more than 95,000 clones, more than 75% seen once. This chain joins TRBV18 and TRBJ2-2; 12 bases are shared with TRBD2. This clonotype originated in a middle-aged woman in good health and CMV-seronegative. The sequenced sample consisted of PBMCs. For the CDR3, the DNA is TGTGCCAGCCCCACCACTAGGACTAGCGGGATTGGCACCGGGGAGCTGTTTTTT. Protein product: CASPTTRTSGIGTGELFF.